This T cell receptor beta chain was observed in a study of radiotherapy plus CTLA-4 blockade in lung cancer listed by TCRdb under 2018. Describing the broader study: Among the enrolled patients, 15% to 20% had an objective response, and roughly 30% reached disease control. The paper as a whole reports these results and caveats: After treatment with radiotherapy and ipilimumab, TCR clones that came from tumors expanded in the peripheral blood. The strongest predictors of response were reported to be early dynamic shifts in blood T cell clones along with a rise in serum interferon-beta following radiation.

Library preparation employed the immunoSEQ multiplex PCR assay. TCRdb holds this immuneACCESS table with in-frame rearrangements only. Some clones are missing; in checked studies, unresolved V genes explain under half, and the rest has no known cause. The sample table records tens of thousands of clones; around 80% of these occur just once. The ten top clones hold more than 8.5% of the sample. The study tested focal radiation therapy combined with CTLA-4 blockade (ipilimumab) in patients with chemo-refractory metastatic non-small-cell lung cancer. A word on this clone: No antigen is known for it. Base qualities are missing; no much larger clone stands one base away.

The CDR3 measures 13 amino acids from cysteine to phenylalanine. Just CDR3 DNA is preserved here, 39 bases in frame from base 1. The junction shows trimming of 1 base on V and 7 bases on J, plus 11 bases between the germline ends. Based on the germline V gene (reference sequence), the CDR1 and CDR2 sequences are SEHNR and FQNEAQ. The sequences come from peripheral blood, collected from a patient treated with radiotherapy plus ipilimumab. The chain is encoded by TRBV7-9 joined to TRBJ2-7; too little of a D gene remains to name it. The sequence was collected from a human donor with non-small cell lung cancer who had a complete response to radiotherapy plus ipilimumab. DNA sequence: TGTGCCAGCAGCTTAGGGGATTTTTGGGAGCAGTACTTC. This sequence encodes CASSLGDFWEQYF. Extended through the reference TRBV7-9 and TRBJ2-7 proteins, this CDR3 yields the full variable domain: DTGVSQNPRHKITKRGQNVTFRCDPISEHNRLYWYRQTLGQGPEFLTYFQNEAQLEKSRLLSDRFSAERPKGSFSTLEIQRTEQGDSAMYLCASSLGDFWEQYFGPGTRLTVT.